This T cell receptor beta chain was recovered during a study of Graves' ophthalmopathy and Graves' hyperthyroidism. RNA transcripts were the template, and TCR beta CDR3 regions were amplified from them. HTBI-primed first-round RT-PCR preceded second-round multiplex PCR. A single record per CDR3 protein comes from TCRdb applying MiXCR to the multiplex PCR reads. This table holds 360,000 or so distinct CDR3 sequences, around 16% found once. Germline assignment: CDR1 MNHNS and CDR2 SASEGT. Between the trimmed V and J ends, which lost 2 bases and 4 bases, there was a span of 18 bases. The CDR3 is made up of 16 amino acids. This clonotype was detected many times.

The clonotype was recovered from a woman aged 18-29 years with Graves' ophthalmopathy. Material for sequencing was peripheral blood. The chain is built from TRBV6-1 and TRBJ2-7; D is tentatively TRBD1 or TRBD2 (6 bases each). CDR3 DNA sequence: TGTGCCAGCAGTGAATTGGGGGGCGCAAATGTTTACGAGCAGTACTTC. This translates into CASSELGGANVYEQYF.